This TCR beta chain was documented in a study of T-cell reconstitution after alpha-beta-depleted transplantation in children. Study-level points and caveats: There were reportedly several hundred expanded graft clones from which alpha-beta T cells came about two months after transplant. The main origin of T-cell counts and diversity one year after transplant was newly produced T cells. Some patients showed high day-60 TCRbeta diversity, which derived from surviving recipient T cells and thymic progenitors.

This CDR3 contains 15 residues. V lost 3 bases, J lost 3 bases, and 7 bases stayed unmatched. Per germline, CDR1 GTSNPN and CDR2 SVGIG (reference sequence). Unique molecular identifiers were used to barcode this TCRbeta library. Via MiXCR, TCRdb re-called the PCR reads, giving one row per CDR3 protein. The repertoire holds about 98,000 distinct CDR3 sequences, with about 6% as singletons. This clonotype was seen ten or more times. Its target is unknown. The sequence was obtained from a female patient under 10 years old who had a stem cell transplant for Fanconi anemia, so the T cells may come from the graft donor. The chain uses TRBV30 and TRBJ2-1, with 8 bases aligning to TRBD2. Here the sequenced sample was PBMCs, mostly from graft donor cells, taken 60 days after TCRalphabeta/CD19-depleted stem cell transplant. The CDR3 DNA reads as TGTGCCTGGAGGTCTGCGGGGGGTTTCTACAATGAGCAGTTCTTC. Amino acids: CAWRSAGGFYNEQFF.